This passage covers 8 T cell receptor beta chains from one sample sequenced in a study of spatial heterogeneity in lung cancer. Via MiXCR, TCRdb re-called the 5' RACE reads, giving one row per CDR3 protein. The repertoire holds around 92,000 distinct CDR3 sequences, with approximately 12% as singletons. The time point: sample taken at primary tumor resection. Sequenced material: PBMCs, taken at surgery. The receptors shown here come from a male donor with early-stage non-small cell lung cancer.

The chain recombines TRBV9 with TRBJ1-1; 8 nucleotides line up with TRBD1. Per the germline V gene, CDR1 is SGDLS and CDR2 is YYNGEE. V shed 2 bases and J 2 bases; nucleotides not matched to a gene: 8. CDR3 length: 16 amino acids. The CDR3 DNA reads TGTGCCAGCAGCGTGATATTGACAGGGGTAAACACTGAAGCTTTCTTT. As protein: CASSVILTGVNTEAFF.

The chain couples TRBV28 to TRBJ2-7, with D hard to call. Germline V gives CDR1 MDHEN, CDR2 SYDVKM. With 8 bases removed from V and 5 bases from J, the gap between germline ends came to 7 bases. The CDR3 loop spans 10 amino acids. The CDR3 is CASGPDEQYF. Written as DNA, the CDR3 is TGTGCCAGCGGGCCCGACGAGCAGTACTTC.

The chain carries TRBV7-2 and TRBJ1-5; possible D gene TRBD1, 5 bases. Per the germline V gene, CDR1 is SGHTA and CDR2 is FQGNSA. There are 14 residues in the CDR3. Trimming took off 6 bases at V and 3 bases at J, with 12 bases between the two ends. In DNA form, the CDR3 reads TGTGCCAGCAGGAGGGGTATTGACAATCAGCCCCAGCATTTT. Translating it yields CASRRGIDNQPQHF.

The rearrangement links TRBV6-2 or TRBV6-3 to TRBJ1-2, with a tentative D call TRBD1 (5 bases). The V gene's germline CDR1 is MNHEY and CDR2 SVGEGT. V gave up 1 base and J gave up 4 bases, with 16 bases separating them. The CDR3 sequence is 16 residues long. Written as DNA, the CDR3 is TGTGCCAGCAGTTACTTTGGAGGGGCCACTCCCTATGGCTACACCTTC. Its protein product is CASSYFGGATPYGYTF.

This clonotype was observed a handful of times. The CDR3 reads CASNRRQGSAYEQYF. As DNA, the CDR3 is TGTGCCAGCAACCGAAGACAGGGGTCAGCCTACGAGCAGTACTTC. The V gene is TRBV28, the J gene TRBJ2-7; 8 nucleotides match TRBD1. V gave up 7 bases and J gave up 2 bases; unmatched junction bases: 10. Germline-derived CDR1 and CDR2 are MDHEN and SYDVKM. CDR3 length: 15 amino acids.

Ten or more counts support this clonotype. The chain recombines TRBV7-8 with TRBJ2-7; no firm D call. The germline CDR1 and CDR2 sequences are SGHVS and FQNEAQ. Trimming left V 3 bases short and J 3 bases short, with 9 bases between. The CDR3 is 13 amino acids. Here the CDR3 reads CASSFTSNYEQYF. The CDR3 DNA sequence: TGTGCCAGCAGCTTCACGTCGAACTACGAGCAGTACTTC.

This clonotype was observed a handful of times. This rearrangement joins TRBV19 to TRBJ2-7; weak D call: TRBD2 (5 bases). This CDR3 contains 16 residues. CDR1 and CDR2 (germline): LNHDA, SQIVND (reference sequence). V lost 1 base, J lost 5 bases, and 18 bases lay in between. The CDR3 protein is CASSIARGRVINEQYF. The DNA for the CDR3 is TGTGCCAGTAGTATAGCCCGAGGGCGGGTGATCAACGAGCAGTACTTC.

This clonotype was seen a few times. CDR3 sequence reads: CSVSQSGAGAYEQYF. The CDR3 DNA sequence: TGCAGCGTTAGTCAATCAGGGGCAGGGGCTTACGAGCAGTACTTC. The rearrangement links TRBV29-1 to TRBJ2-7; possible D gene TRBD1, 6 bases. Per germline, CDR1 SQVTM and CDR2 ANQGSEA. CDR3 length equals 15 residues. V lost 5 bases and J lost 4, with 21 bases in between.